This record concerns one T cell receptor beta chain sequence. Its antigen has not been determined. No much larger clone is present one base from it, and per-base qualities are unavailable. TCRbeta CDR3 regions were amplified from genomic DNA using the immunoSEQ Assay, a bias-controlled multiplex PCR. In the authors' own workflow: The number of nucleated cells in each sample was estimated by amplification of reference gene primers within the assay. Sequence reads were collapsed and filtered to measure the absolute abundance of every unique TCRbeta CDR3 rearrangement. For each sample, productive Simpson clonality was calculated as the square root of Simpson's diversity index across productive rearrangements. What TCRdb holds here is the immuneACCESS table cut down to in-frame rearrangements. Part of the clones is not present; checked against another copy, under half of the missing clones reflect an unresolved V gene, and the others are unexplained. The D gene and trimming were derived from the DNA, and the V and J assignments and clone size from that table. Within this sample are approximately 170,000 clones, with 74% of them counted one time only. The ten largest clones add up to about 3% of the sample.

The CDR3, from cysteine to phenylalanine, totals 14 residues. The read is trimmed to its CDR3 DNA, 42 bases read in frame from base 1. V loses 5 bases at its end and J loses 10 bases; junction bases beyond the gene matches: 10. As encoded in the germline V gene (reference sequence), CDR1 is LGHDT while CDR2 is YNNKEL. The data belong to a study of blood T cell repertoires in COVID-19 (dated by TCRdb to the early 2020s). Study-wide context: Samples covering the acute and convalescent phases of COVID-19 were provided by collaborators in the United States, Italy and Spain. The material from the prospective study consisted of cDNA or gDNA derived from T cells, B-cell-depleted T cells, or PBMCs. Subjects who had been exposed to COVID-19, were actively infected with it, or had recovered from it provided the deeply sampled blood TCRbeta repertoires that made up the dataset. A freely available public database, intended as a resource for researchers studying the immune response to SARS-CoV-2, is where the repertoires were released. The samples were drawn from two sources: the first 160 participants of the ongoing ImmuneRACE study, and fewer than 1,500 subjects contributed by 6 global collaborators. A de-identified subject ID, COVID-19 status, age in years and sex were almost always included in the sample metadata. Where available, HLA class I and class II types were obtained from metadata supplied by the sample provider rather than from assay-based typing. Results the study describes overall, beyond this receptor: How much clinical and demographic metadata was included differed by source and by participant, and the metadata was provided uncurated.

Collaborating institutions collected whole blood in K2EDTA tubes following their own protocols. For TCRbeta analysis, collaborators shipped samples in one of three forms: frozen whole blood, isolated PBMCs, or DNA extracted from either of those sample types. The clonotype comes from an elderly woman with acute or convalescent COVID-19. Sequenced material: peripheral blood. Rearrangement joined TRBV3-1 (or the pseudogene TRBV3-2) to TRBJ2-1, and TRBD2 matches 8 of the central bases. At the DNA level, the sequence is TGTGCCAGCAGCTACAGCGGGAGTTCGGGAGAGCAGTTCTTC. Its coded protein is CASSYSGSSGEQFF.